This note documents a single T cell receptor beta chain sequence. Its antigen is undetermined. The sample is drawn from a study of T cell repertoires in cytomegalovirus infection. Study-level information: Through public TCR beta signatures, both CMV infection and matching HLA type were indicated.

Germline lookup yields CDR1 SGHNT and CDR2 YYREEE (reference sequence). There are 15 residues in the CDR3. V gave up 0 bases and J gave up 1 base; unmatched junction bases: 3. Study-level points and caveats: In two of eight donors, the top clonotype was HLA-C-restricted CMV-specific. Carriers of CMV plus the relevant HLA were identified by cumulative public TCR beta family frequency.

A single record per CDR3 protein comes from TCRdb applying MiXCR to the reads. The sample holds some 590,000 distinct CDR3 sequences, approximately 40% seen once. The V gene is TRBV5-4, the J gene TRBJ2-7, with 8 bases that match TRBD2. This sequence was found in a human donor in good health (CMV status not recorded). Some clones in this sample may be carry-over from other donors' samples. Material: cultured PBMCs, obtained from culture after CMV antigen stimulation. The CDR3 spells CASSLGERGSYEQYF. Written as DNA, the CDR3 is TGTGCCAGCAGCTTGGGGGAGCGGGGGTCCTACGAGCAGTACTTC. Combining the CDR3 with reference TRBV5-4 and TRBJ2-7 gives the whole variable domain ETGVTQSPTHLIKTRGQQVTLRCSSQSGHNTVSWYQQALGQGPQFIFQYYREEENGRGNFPPRFSGLQFPNYSSELNVNALELDDSALYLCASSLGERGSYEQYFGPGTRLTVT.